The subject of this entry is one T cell receptor (beta chain). The antigen remains unidentified. Measured with immunoSEQ multiplex PCR; TCRdb has only the in-frame clones, and not every one. This sample yields 65,000 to 95,000 clones, of which 92% are seen a single time; 7% to 8.5% belongs to the top ten. CDR1 and CDR2 from the germline V gene are SNHLY and FYNNEI. The CDR3 has 15 amino acids. The V gene lost 2 bases and the J gene lost 3 bases, with 11 bases spanning the gap. This record comes from a study of T cell responses to AZD1222 COVID-19 vaccine. Overall study findings and caveats: It was only after the peak T cell response that any repertoires were sampled. Vaccine-associated CD4 TCRs ranged over spike, dominating at 160-218 and 743-854. Clonal diversity may have been underestimated, and the donors were mostly white British, with more females than males.

The genes are TRBV2 and TRBJ1-5; D is ambiguous. The clonotype comes from an adult in good health. The source was peripheral blood, collected on day 0 of MenACWY control vaccination. The CDR3 region is CASSELGSDNQPQHF. The CDR3 nucleotides are TGTGCCAGCAGTGAATTGGGATCAGACAATCAGCCCCAGCATTTT.